The 21 T cell receptor beta chains given below trace back to one sample, sequenced in a study of T cell repertoires in cytomegalovirus infection. TCRdb re-derived calls from the reads in MiXCR, one entry per CDR3 protein. The sample contains some 350,000 distinct CDR3 sequences, roughly 34% of which appear only once. No cognate antigen is known for these TCRs. The sample in question was cultured PBMCs, obtained from culture after CMV antigen stimulation. Every receptor here comes from a human donor in good health (CMV status not recorded). Some clones in this sample may be carry-over from other donors' samples.

V is TRBV18 and J is TRBJ2-4; 9 bases align to TRBD1. The CDR3 extends over 14 amino acids. Unmatched junction bases numbered 3, after V lost 1 base and J lost 8 bases. Germline V CDR1 and CDR2: KGHSH, LQKENI. This CDR3 reads CASSPRDRADIQYF. CDR3 sequence (DNA): TGTGCCAGCTCACCACGGGACAGGGCTGACATTCAGTACTTC.

This clonotype was counted between two and nine times. The chain joins TRBV6-4 to TRBJ2-1; D gene uncertain. The CDR3 loop spans 16 amino acids. V lost 0 bases and J lost 1, with 10 bases in between. CDR1 and CDR2 from the germline V gene are MRHNA and SNTAGT. The chain's CDR3 is CASSDSLRASYNEQFF. In DNA form, the CDR3 reads TGTGCCAGCAGTGACTCATTAAGGGCGTCCTACAATGAGCAGTTCTTC.

In its sample, this clonotype was seen many times. This chain connects TRBV27 to TRBJ1-1, with 8 bases lining up with TRBD1. V lost 5 bases and J lost 3; bases outside the gene matches: 11. This CDR3 has 16 residues. Germline CDR1 reads MNHEY; CDR2 reads SMNVEV (reference sequence). The CDR3 here is CASSRGTGLRDTEAFF. The CDR3 nucleotides read TGTGCCAGCAGTCGCGGGACAGGCCTCAGGGACACTGAAGCTTTCTTT.

The J gene is TRBJ2-7, the V gene TRBV4-1, with 8 bases that match TRBD2. After removal of 1 base from V and 1 base from J, the junction contained 6 bases not matched to a gene. The germline gives CDR1 MGHRA, CDR2 YSYEKL. The CDR3 runs 16 residues. This CDR3 is CASSQVWSGSSYEQYF. DNA of the CDR3: TGCGCCAGCAGCCAAGTTTGGAGCGGGAGTTCCTACGAGCAGTACTTC.

This clonotype was seen only a few times. This rearrangement joins TRBV28 to TRBJ2-1; no clear D gene. Germline CDR1 MDHEN, CDR2 SYDVKM. Trimming cost V 7 bases and J 5 bases, with 12 bases left between them. The CDR3 spans 13 residues. The DNA of the CDR3 is TGTGCCAGCAACCTGGTTATGAACAATGAGCAGTTCTTC. Translated: CASNLVMNNEQFF.

This clonotype was recorded a few times. This rearrangement joins TRBV20-1 to TRBJ2-6, with a possible D match to TRBD2 (5 bases). The V gene's germline CDR1 is DFQATT and CDR2 SNEGSKA (reference sequence). The CDR3 contains 17 residues. V was shortened by 4 bases and J by 0 bases, with 16 bases between the two germline ends. The CDR3 DNA follows: TGCAGTGCTATCAGCGGAATTGATTTCTCTGGGGCCAACGTCCTGACTTTC. Translation gives CSAISGIDFSGANVLTF.

V and J are TRBV7-2 and TRBJ1-1; no reliable D call. V lost 1 base and J 4 bases, leaving 7 bases between the germline ends. Germline V CDR1 and CDR2: SGHTA, FQGNSA. CDR3 length equals 13 residues. The CDR3 sequence: CASSLDHITEAFF. CDR3 coding DNA: TGTGCCAGCAGCTTAGATCACATCACTGAAGCTTTCTTT.

This sequence joins TRBV9 and TRBJ2-1; D is possibly TRBD2 (6 bases). V lost 0 bases to trimming and J lost 8 bases, with 15 bases between them. CDR3 size: 15 residues. Per the germline V gene, CDR1 is SGDLS and CDR2 is YYNGEE. CDR3 coding DNA: TGTGCCAGCAGCGTAGGGGACTCACAAGTCCATGAGCAGTTCTTC. Translated: CASSVGDSQVHEQFF.

This clonotype was seen ten or more times. This chain joins TRBV7-9 and TRBJ2-3, with D perhaps matching TRBD1 (6 bases). The CDR3 runs 16 residues. Trimming cost V 1 base and J 1 base, with 12 bases left between them. In germline, CDR1 is SEHNR, CDR2 FQNEAQ (reference sequence). The CDR3 coding sequence is TGTGCCAGCAGCTTAGGTGGACAGCGCCGCACAGATACGCAGTATTTT. Translating gives CASSLGGQRRTDTQYF.

V and J are TRBV6-5 and TRBJ1-1, with 9 bases fitting TRBD1. The CDR3 is 15 residues long. Looked up from germline, CDR1 is MNHEY and CDR2 is SVGAGI. The V gene end was trimmed by 2 bases and the J gene end by 1 base; junction bases not matched to a gene: 2. Written as DNA, the CDR3 is TGTGCCAGCAGTTACGGGACAGGGAAGAACACTGAAGCTTTCTTT. Translated, it gives CASSYGTGKNTEAFF.

The rearrangement uses TRBV4-1 and TRBJ1-1, with D uncertain. The CDR3 spans 11 residues. The V gene's germline CDR1 is MGHRA and CDR2 YSYEKL. V was clipped by 5 bases and J by 4 bases, with 5 bases between them. The CDR3 loop is CASSGFTEAFF. The CDR3 region has the DNA TGCGCCAGCAGCGGATTCACTGAAGCTTTCTTT.

This clonotype has only a few counts. This chain links TRBV10-3 with TRBJ2-1, with unresolved D. This CDR3 has 11 amino acids. The ends were cut back, 5 bases at V and 5 bases at J, with 4 bases in the middle. Per germline, CDR1 ENHRY and CDR2 SYGVKD. The CDR3: CAISIDNEQFF. DNA for the CDR3: TGTGCCATCAGTATTGACAATGAGCAGTTCTTC.

This clonotype was seen at least ten times. The V and J genes are TRBV6-1 and TRBJ1-1; possibly TRBD1 for D (6 bases). Germline CDR1 reads MNHNS; CDR2 reads SASEGT. CDR3 length: 13 residues. The V gene lost 5 bases and the J gene lost 11 bases, with 18 bases spanning the gap. For the CDR3, the DNA is TGTGCCAGCAGTCCTCAGGGGCCAGGGCGGGCTTTCTTT. Protein product: CASSPQGPGRAFF.

This clonotype has only a few counts. The DNA of the CDR3 is TGTGCCAGCAGCCCCGTCCTAGCGAACACTGAAGCTTTCTTT. It specifies CASSPVLANTEAFF. The chain employs TRBV7-8 and TRBJ1-1; no clear D. CDR1 is SGHVS, CDR2 FQNEAQ, per germline. The germline V and J ends were trimmed by 5 bases and 1 base, with 11 bases remaining between them. The length of the CDR3 is 14 residues.

This clonotype was seen a few times. The chain combines TRBV28 with TRBJ2-7, with D tentatively TRBD2 (6 bases). Germline V gives CDR1 MDHEN, CDR2 SYDVKM. V gave up 5 bases and J gave up 2 bases, with 19 bases separating them. CDR3 size: 16 residues. Here the CDR3 DNA reads TGTGCCAGCAGTCGGCTTAGCGGAGGATCTACCTACGAGCAGTACTTC. This encodes CASSRLSGGSTYEQYF.

This clonotype has more than one count but fewer than ten. This chain links TRBV4-1 with TRBJ2-3; the D call may be TRBD1 or TRBD2 (5 bases each). The germline CDR1 and CDR2 sequences are MGHRA and YSYEKL. The CDR3 has 16 amino acids. Between the trimmed V and J ends, which lost 1 base and 5 bases, there was a span of 16 bases. CDR3 loop: CASSQAGRLRGDTQYF. DNA for the CDR3: TGCGCCAGCAGCCAAGCGGGACGCCTAAGGGGAGATACGCAGTATTTT.

This clonotype occurred a few times. V gene TRBV19 combines with J gene TRBJ1-2; D is possibly TRBD1 (6 bases). This CDR3 has 16 amino acids. Germline loops: CDR1 LNHDA, CDR2 SQIVND (reference sequence). Between the trimmed V and J ends, which lost 6 bases and 4 bases, there was a span of 21 bases. The DNA of the CDR3 is TGTGCCAGTAGCCCAAAGCCCGGGGGGGCGATCTATGGCTACACCTTC. This gives the protein CASSPKPGGAIYGYTF.

V and J are TRBV20-1 and TRBJ2-7; 7 bases match TRBD1. V trimming: 1 base; J trimming: 2 bases; junction bases outside the gene matches: 5. The CDR3 is 14 amino acids. Germline V gives CDR1 DFQATT, CDR2 SNEGSKA (reference sequence). For the CDR3, the DNA is TGCAGTGCTAGAGTGACAGGGAGAGCCTACGAGCAGTACTTC. Protein: CSARVTGRAYEQYF.

The V and J genes are TRBV3-1 and TRBJ2-1, with 10 bases aligning to TRBD2. From germline, CDR1 is LGHDT and CDR2 YNNKEL (reference sequence). The V segment lost 5 bases and the J segment 2 bases; nucleotides outside the gene matches: 6. The CDR3 totals 16 residues. The CDR3 is CASSESGRGPYNEQFF. The DNA for the CDR3 is TGTGCCAGCAGCGAGAGCGGGAGGGGACCCTACAATGAGCAGTTCTTC.

The chain carries TRBV28 and TRBJ1-1; D possibly corresponds to TRBD1 (5 bases). The V end was cut by 2 bases, the J end by 3 bases, with 13 bases between. Germline V gene sequence: CDR1 MDHEN, CDR2 SYDVKM. The CDR3 sequence is 15 residues long. The CDR3 loop is CASSLARSGDTEAFF. CDR3 DNA: TGTGCCAGCAGTTTAGCGAGGTCGGGGGACACTGAAGCTTTCTTT.

This clonotype was observed many times. This sequence joins TRBV7-2 and TRBJ2-7, with D unclear. Between the trimmed V and J ends, which lost 4 bases and 5 bases, there was a span of 15 bases. Germline V gene data show CDR1 as SGHTA and CDR2 as FQGNSA. The CDR3 runs to 14 residues. This CDR3 is CASSSSPSSHEQYF. CDR3 nucleotides: TGTGCCAGCAGCTCCAGCCCAAGTTCCCACGAGCAGTACTTC. The complete variable domain, with remaining parts taken from reference TRBV7-2 and TRBJ2-7, reads GAGVSQSPSNKVTEKGKDVELRCDPISGHTALYWYRQSLGQGLEFLIYFQGNSAPDKSGLPSDRFSAERTGGSVSTLTIQRTQQEDSAVYLCASSSSPSSHEQYFGPGTRLTVT.